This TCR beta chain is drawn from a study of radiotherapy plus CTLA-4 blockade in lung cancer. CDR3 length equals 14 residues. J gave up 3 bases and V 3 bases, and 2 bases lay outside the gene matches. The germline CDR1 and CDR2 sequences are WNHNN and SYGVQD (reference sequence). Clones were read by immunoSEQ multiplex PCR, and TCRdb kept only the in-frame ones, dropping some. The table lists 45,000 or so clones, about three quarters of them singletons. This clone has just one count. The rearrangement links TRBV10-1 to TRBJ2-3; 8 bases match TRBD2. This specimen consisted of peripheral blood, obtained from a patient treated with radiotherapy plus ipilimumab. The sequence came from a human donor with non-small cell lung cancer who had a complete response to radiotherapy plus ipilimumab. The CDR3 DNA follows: TGCGCCAGCAGTGAAGGCGGGAGGACAGATACGCAGTATTTT. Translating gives CASSEGGRTDTQYF.